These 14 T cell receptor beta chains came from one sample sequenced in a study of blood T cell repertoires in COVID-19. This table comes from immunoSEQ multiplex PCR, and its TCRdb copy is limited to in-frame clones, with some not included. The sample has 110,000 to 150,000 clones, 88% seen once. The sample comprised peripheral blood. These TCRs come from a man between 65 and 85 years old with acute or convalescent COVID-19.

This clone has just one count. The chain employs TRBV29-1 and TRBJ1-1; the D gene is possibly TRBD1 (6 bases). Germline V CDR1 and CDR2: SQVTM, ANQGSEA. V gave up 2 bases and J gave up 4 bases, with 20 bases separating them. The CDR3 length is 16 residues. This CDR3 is CSVEKAGARGGTEAFF. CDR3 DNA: TGCAGCGTTGAAAAGGCGGGCGCCAGAGGGGGCACTGAAGCTTTCTTT.

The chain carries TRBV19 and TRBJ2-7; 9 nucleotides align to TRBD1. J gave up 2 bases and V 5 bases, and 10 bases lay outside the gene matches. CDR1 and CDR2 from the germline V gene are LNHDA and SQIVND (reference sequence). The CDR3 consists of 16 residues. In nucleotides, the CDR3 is TGTGCCAGTAGTCCGGGCCGGGACAGGGTACCCTACGAGCAGTACTTC. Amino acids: CASSPGRDRVPYEQYF.

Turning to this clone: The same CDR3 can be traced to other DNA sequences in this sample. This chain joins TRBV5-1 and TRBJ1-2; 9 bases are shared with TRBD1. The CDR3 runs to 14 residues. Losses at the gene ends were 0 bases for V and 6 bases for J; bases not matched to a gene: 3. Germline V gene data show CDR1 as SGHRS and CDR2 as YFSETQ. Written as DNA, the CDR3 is TGCGCCAGCAGCTTGGGAGGACAGGGGAATGGCTACACCTTC. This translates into CASSLGGQGNGYTF.

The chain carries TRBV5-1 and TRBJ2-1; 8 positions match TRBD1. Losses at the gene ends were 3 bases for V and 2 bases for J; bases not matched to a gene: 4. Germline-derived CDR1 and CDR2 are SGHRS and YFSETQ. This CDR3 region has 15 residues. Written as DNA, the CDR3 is TGCGCCAGCAGCTCCCAGGGGGCCCCCTACAATGAGCAGTTCTTC. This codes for CASSSQGAPYNEQFF.

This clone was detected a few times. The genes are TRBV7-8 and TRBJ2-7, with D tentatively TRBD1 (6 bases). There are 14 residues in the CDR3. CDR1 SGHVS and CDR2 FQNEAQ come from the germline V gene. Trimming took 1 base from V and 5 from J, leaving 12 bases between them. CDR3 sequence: CASSLVNRDNEQYF. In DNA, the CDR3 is TGTGCCAGCAGCTTAGTTAACAGGGACAACGAGCAGTACTTC. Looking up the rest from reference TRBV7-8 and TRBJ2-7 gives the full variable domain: GAGVSQSPRYKVAKRGQDVALRCDPISGHVSLFWYQQALGQGPEFLTYFQNEAQLDKSGLPSDRFFAERPEGSVSTLKIQRTQQEDSAVYLCASSLVNRDNEQYFGPGTRLTVT.

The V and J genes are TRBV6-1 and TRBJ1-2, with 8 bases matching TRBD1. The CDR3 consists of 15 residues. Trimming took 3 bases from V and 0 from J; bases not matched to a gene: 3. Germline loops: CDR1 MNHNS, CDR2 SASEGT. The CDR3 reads CASSDQGATNYGYTF. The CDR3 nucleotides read TGTGCCAGCAGTGATCAGGGGGCGACTAACTATGGCTACACCTTC.

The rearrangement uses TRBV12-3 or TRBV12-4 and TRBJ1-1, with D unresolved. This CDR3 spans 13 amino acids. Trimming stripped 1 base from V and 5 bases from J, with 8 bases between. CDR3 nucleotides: TGTGCCAGCAGTTTAGAAACGGGGACTGAAGCTTTCTTT. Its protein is CASSLETGTEAFF.

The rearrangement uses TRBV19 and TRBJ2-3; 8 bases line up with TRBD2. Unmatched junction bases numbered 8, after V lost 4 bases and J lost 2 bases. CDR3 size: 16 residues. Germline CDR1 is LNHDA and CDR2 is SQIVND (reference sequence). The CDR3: CASSSSGAPLTDTQYF. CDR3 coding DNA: TGTGCCAGTAGTAGTAGCGGGGCGCCCCTCACAGATACGCAGTATTTT.

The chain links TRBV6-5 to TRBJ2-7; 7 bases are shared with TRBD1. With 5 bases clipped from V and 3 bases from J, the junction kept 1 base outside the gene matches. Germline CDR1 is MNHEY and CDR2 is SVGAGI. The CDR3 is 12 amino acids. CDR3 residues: CASSRDSYEQYF. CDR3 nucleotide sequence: TGTGCCAGCAGTCGGGACAGCTACGAGCAGTACTTC.

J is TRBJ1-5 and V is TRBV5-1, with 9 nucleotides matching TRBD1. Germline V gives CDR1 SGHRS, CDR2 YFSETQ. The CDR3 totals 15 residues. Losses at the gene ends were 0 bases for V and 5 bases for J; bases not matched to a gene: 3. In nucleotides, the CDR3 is TGCGCCAGCAGCTTGGAGACAGGGGGAGATCAGCCCCAGCATTTT. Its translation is CASSLETGGDQPQHF.

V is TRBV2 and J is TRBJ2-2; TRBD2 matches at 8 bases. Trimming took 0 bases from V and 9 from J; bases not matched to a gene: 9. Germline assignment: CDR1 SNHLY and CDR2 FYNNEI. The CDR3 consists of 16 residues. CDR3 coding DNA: TGTGCCAGCAGTGAAGCAGGGCGGGAGGTACATCGGGAGCTGTTTTTT. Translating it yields CASSEAGREVHRELFF.

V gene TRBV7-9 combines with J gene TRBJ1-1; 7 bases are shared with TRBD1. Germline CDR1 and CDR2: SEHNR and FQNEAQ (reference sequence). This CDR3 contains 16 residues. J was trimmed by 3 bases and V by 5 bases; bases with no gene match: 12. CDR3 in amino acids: CASSRHRGPGDTEAFF. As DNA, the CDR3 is TGTGCCAGCAGCCGACACAGGGGACCGGGGGACACTGAAGCTTTCTTT.

The CDR3 here is CASSYLDSGEKLFF. The CDR3 DNA reads TGTGCCAGCAGTTACCTGGACTCGGGGGAAAAACTGTTTTTT. The chain recombines TRBV6-5 with TRBJ1-4, with D hard to call. This CDR3 spans 14 amino acids. The germline gives CDR1 MNHEY, CDR2 SVGAGI. Trimming took 2 bases from V and 8 from J, leaving 12 bases between them.

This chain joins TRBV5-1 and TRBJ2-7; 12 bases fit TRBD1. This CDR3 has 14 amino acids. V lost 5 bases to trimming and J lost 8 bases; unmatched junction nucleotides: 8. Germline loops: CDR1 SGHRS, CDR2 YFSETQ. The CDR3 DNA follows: TGCGCCAGCAGATCACCGGGACAGGGGGCAAAGCAGTACTTC. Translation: CASRSPGQGAKQYF. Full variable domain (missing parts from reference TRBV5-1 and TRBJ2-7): KAGVTQTPRYLIKTRGQQVTLSCSPISGHRSVSWYQQTPGQGLQFLFEYFSETQRNKGNFPGRFSGRQFSNSRSEMNVSTLELGDSALYLCASRSPGQGAKQYFGPGTRLTVT.